Listed below are T cell receptor beta chains from one sample, sequenced in a study of cytomegalovirus exposure and HLA in healthy donors. Some clones are missing from TCRdb's copy, which holds only in-frame ones; the method was immunoSEQ multiplex PCR. The profile shows some 120,000 clones, around 80% of them singletons. Sequences were obtained from PBMCs. Receptor source: a woman younger than 35 in good health and CMV-seronegative. The CDR3 runs from the conserved cysteine through the conserved F or W. A D gene is named only where the DNA matches it firmly. For some rows the clone size is stated as once, few or many, or as a class when expanded; others skip it.

TRBV7-6,TRBJ2-3,NA,TRBD1,TGTGCCAGCAGCCCACGGACAGGGCGGTTAGAAGATACGCAGTATTTT,CASSPRTGRLEDTQYF
TRBV5-1,TRBJ2-1,NA,NA,TGCGCCAGCTCTAGAATCGTAGGTACAGAGCAGTTCTTC,CASSRIVGTEQFF
TRBV6-1,TRBJ2-7,NA,TRBD1,TGTGCCAGCAGGGTGGGACAGCCCTTTTCCTACGAGCAGTACTTC,CASRVGQPFSYEQYF
TRBV30,TRBJ1-3,NA,NA,TGTGCCTGGAGTATCGAGGGGGTGGGGCAGATCTCTGGAAACACCATATATTTT,CAWSIEGVGQISGNTIYF
TRBV7-9,TRBJ2-7,NA,TRBD1,TGTGCCAGCAGCACAAGACAGGGGAACCACGAGCAGTACTTC,CASSTRQGNHEQYF
TRBV5-1,TRBJ1-5,NA,NA,TGCGCCAGCAGCTTGGCGGGGAACAATCAGCCCCAGCATTTT,CASSLAGNNQPQHF
TRBV4-2,TRBJ1-4,NA,TRBD1,TGTGCCAGCAGCCAAAATCAACCGGGACAGGGGAAAAAACTGTTTTTT,CASSQNQPGQGKKLFF
TRBV27,TRBJ2-1,NA,TRBD2,TGTGCCAGTACCCTCGGGGGGGGCAACAATGAGCAGTTCTTC,CASTLGGGNNEQFF
TRBV19,TRBJ1-4,once,NA,TGTGCCAGTAGTGCGGTCCTTGGGCTGTTTTTT,CASSAVLGLFF
TRBV18,TRBJ2-7,NA,NA,TGTGCCAGCTCACTTGCGGACAGAGCCTACGAGCAGTACTTC,CASSLADRAYEQYF
TRBV5-1,TRBJ2-1,NA,NA,TGCGCCAGCAGCTTGGGTTCAGGGGCTGAGCAGTTCTTC,CASSLGSGAEQFF
TRBV6-5,TRBJ1-1,NA,TRBD1,TGTGCCAGCAGAGCCGACAGGGCGAGGAACACTGAAGCTTTCTTT,CASRADRARNTEAFF
TRBV5-4,TRBJ1-4,NA,TRBD1,TGTGCCAGCAGCTTGAGGACAGGGGTGGGGGCAACTAATGAAAAACTGTTTTTT,CASSLRTGVGATNEKLFF
TRBV5-4,TRBJ1-1,NA,NA,TGTGCCAGCAGCTTGTCCAGGGGGAACACTGAAGCTTTCTTT,CASSLSRGNTEAFF
TRBV28,TRBJ1-3,once,TRBD1,TGTGCCAGCAGTGGGGTAGACAGGGAGAGTAACACCATATATTTT,CASSGVDRESNTIYF
TRBV29-1,TRBJ2-6,NA,TRBD1,TGCAGCGTCAGGGGGACTGGGGCCAACGTCCTGACTTTC,CSVRGTGANVLTF
TRBV6-1,TRBJ2-3,NA,TRBD2,TGTGCCAGCAAGAGGAGCGGGGGCACAGATACGCAGTATTTT,CASKRSGGTDTQYF
TRBV6-1,TRBJ2-7,NA,NA,TGTGCCAGCGGGGCAGGGCCCTACGAGCAGTACTTC,CASGAGPYEQYF
TRBV7-2,TRBJ1-1,NA,TRBD1,TGTGCCAGCAGCTTAGCGGGACAGGGAGGAGCTTTCTTT,CASSLAGQGGAFF
TRBV6-1,TRBJ1-1,NA,TRBD1,TGTGCCAGCAGTGGCGGGACAGGACAGAATGAAGCTTTCTTT,CASSGGTGQNEAFF
TRBV5-1,TRBJ2-1,NA,NA,TGCGCCAGCAGCCGTCCGGGTCAATACAATGAGCAGTTCTTC,CASSRPGQYNEQFF
TRBV7-8,TRBJ1-2,NA,NA,TGTGCCAGCAGCTTAGGAGGAACCTATGGCTACACCTTC,CASSLGGTYGYTF
TRBV5-1,TRBJ1-1,NA,TRBD1,TGCGCCAGCAGCTCGAGACAGGGGGTGAACACTGAAGCTTTCTTT,CASSSRQGVNTEAFF
TRBV5-6,TRBJ1-2,NA,TRBD1,TGTGCCAGCAACTTGGGGACAGGGATCGACTATGGCTACACCTTC,CASNLGTGIDYGYTF
TRBV2,TRBJ2-1,NA,TRBD1,TGTGCCAGCAACCCTCAGGGGGCATACAATGAGCAGTTCTTC,CASNPQGAYNEQFF
TRBV6-5,TRBJ1-2,NA,TRBD1,TGTGCCAGCAGTTCCTACGGGACAGGGTTGTTGTTTGGCTACACCTTC,CASSSYGTGLLFGYTF
TRBV6-1,TRBJ1-6,once,TRBD1,TGTGCCAGCGGACTTCAGGGGGCGACTAATTCACCCCTCCACTTT,CASGLQGATNSPLHF
TRBV18,TRBJ1-1,NA,NA,TGTGCCAGCTCCCCTTCCTCCCTTAATACAGGGAACACTGAAGCTTTCTTT,CASSPSSLNTGNTEAFF
TRBV5-1,TRBJ2-3,NA,NA,TGCGCCAGCAGCCTCAGGGGAGACACAGATACGCAGTATTTT,CASSLRGDTDTQYF
TRBV19,TRBJ2-7,NA,NA,TGTGCCAGTAGTGCCATGCCCCGGGGATCCTTCTCCTACAAGTACTTC,CASSAMPRGSFSYKYF
TRBV29-1,TRBJ2-7,NA,NA,TGCAGCGTTGAAGACGGGAGGCAGTACTTC,CSVEDGRQYF
TRBV5-4,TRBJ1-1,NA,NA,TGTGCCAGTAGTGACACCGGAACCTTTAACACTGAAGCTTTCTTT,CASSDTGTFNTEAFF
TRBV20-1,TRBJ2-5,NA,NA,TGCAGTGCTAGGGCCCAAGAGACCCAGTACTTC,CSARAQETQYF
TRBV7-2,TRBJ1-2,NA,NA,TGTGCCAGCAGCTTAAGGAATGCGGGACTCAGTAACTATGGCTACACCTTC,CASSLRNAGLSNYGYTF
TRBV7-8,TRBJ1-3,NA,NA,TGTGCCAGCAGCTTAGCGCAAGGAGTTGGAAACACCATATATTTT,CASSLAQGVGNTIYF
TRBV4-1,TRBJ1-2,NA,NA,TGCGCCAGCAGCCAACCCGTGGGGAGGGTAAACTATGGCTACACCTTC,CASSQPVGRVNYGYTF
TRBV5-1,TRBJ2-7,NA,TRBD2,TGCGCCAGCAGCTTGACTAGCGGGGCCTACGAGCAGTACTTC,CASSLTSGAYEQYF
TRBV7-2,TRBJ1-1,NA,TRBD1,TGTGCCAGCAGCTTACTGAACAGGGGCGTCACTGAAGCTTTCTTT,CASSLLNRGVTEAFF
TRBV6-4,TRBJ2-2,NA,NA,TGTGCCAGCAGTGACTCGGGGCCCGGTGCCGGGGAGCTGTTTTTT,CASSDSGPGAGELFF
TRBV13,TRBJ2-3,NA,TRBD2,TGTGCCAGCAGCTTGAGACTAGCGGGAGGCGCAGATACGCAGTATTTT,CASSLRLAGGADTQYF
TRBV19,TRBJ2-7,NA,TRBD2,TGTGCCAGTAGTATCCGGGGGGGGGAGCAGTACTTC,CASSIRGGEQYF
TRBV7-9,TRBJ1-1,few,NA,TGTGCCAGCAGCTTAGCGAGAGCCATGAACACTGAAGCTTTCTTT,CASSLARAMNTEAFF
TRBV7-9,TRBJ1-2,NA,NA,TGTGCCAGCAGCTTGCACGGGGGCTATGGCTACACCTTC,CASSLHGGYGYTF
TRBV19,TRBJ1-2,NA,TRBD1,TGTGCCAGTACCCGCGAGGGACAGGGTTACTATGGCTACACCTTC,CASTREGQGYYGYTF
TRBV7-2,TRBJ2-7,NA,NA,TGTGCCAGCAGCTTAGTCAGGGTGGTTCGCTTC,CASSLVRVVRF